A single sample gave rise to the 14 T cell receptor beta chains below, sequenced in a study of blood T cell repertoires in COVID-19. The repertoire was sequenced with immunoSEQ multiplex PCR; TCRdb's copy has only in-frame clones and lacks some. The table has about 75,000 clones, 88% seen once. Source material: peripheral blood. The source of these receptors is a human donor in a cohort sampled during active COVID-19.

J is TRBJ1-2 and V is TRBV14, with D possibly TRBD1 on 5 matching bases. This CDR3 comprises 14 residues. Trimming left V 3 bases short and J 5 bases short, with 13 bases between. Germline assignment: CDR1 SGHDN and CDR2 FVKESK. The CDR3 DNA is TGTGCCAGCAGCCACAACAGGATCGGTTATGGCTACACCTTC. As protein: CASSHNRIGYGYTF. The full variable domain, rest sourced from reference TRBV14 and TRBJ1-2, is EAGVTQFPSHSVIEKGQTVTLRCDPISGHDNLYWYRRVMGKEIKFLLHFVKESKQDESGMPNNRFLAERTGGTYSTLKVQPAELEDSGVYFCASSHNRIGYGYTFGSGTRLTVV.

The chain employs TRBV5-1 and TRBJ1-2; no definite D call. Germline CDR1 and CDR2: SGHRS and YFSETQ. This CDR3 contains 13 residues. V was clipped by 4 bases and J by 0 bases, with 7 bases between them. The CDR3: CASSDGTNYGYTF. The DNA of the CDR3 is TGCGCCAGCAGCGACGGGACTAACTATGGCTACACCTTC.

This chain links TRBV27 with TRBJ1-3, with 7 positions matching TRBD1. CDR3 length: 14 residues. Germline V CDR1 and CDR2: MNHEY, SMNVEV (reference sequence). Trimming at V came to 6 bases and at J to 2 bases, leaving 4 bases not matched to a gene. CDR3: CASRRTGAGNTIYF. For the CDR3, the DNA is TGTGCCAGCAGACGAACAGGGGCTGGAAACACCATATATTTT.

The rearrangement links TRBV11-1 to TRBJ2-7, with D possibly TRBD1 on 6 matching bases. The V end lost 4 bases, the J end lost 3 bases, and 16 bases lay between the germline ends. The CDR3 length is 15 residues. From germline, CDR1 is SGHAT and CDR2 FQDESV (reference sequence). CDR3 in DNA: TGTGCCAGCAGCTATAGGGTGGACAGCCACTACGAGCAGTACTTC. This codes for CASSYRVDSHYEQYF.

CDR3 sequence: CASSQPGLAPNEQFF. The CDR3 DNA follows: TGTGCCAGCAGCCAACCCGGACTAGCCCCCAATGAGCAGTTCTTC. This sequence joins TRBV4-2 and TRBJ2-1; 8 bases match TRBD2. Germline CDR1 is LGHNA and CDR2 is YNFKEQ. The CDR3 runs 15 residues. V lost 2 bases and J lost 6; bases outside the gene matches: 6.

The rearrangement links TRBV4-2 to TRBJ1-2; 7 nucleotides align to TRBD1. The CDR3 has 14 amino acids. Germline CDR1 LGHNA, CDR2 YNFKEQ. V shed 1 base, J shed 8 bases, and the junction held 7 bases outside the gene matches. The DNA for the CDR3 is TGTGCCAGCAGCCAAGGACAGGGTGCGAGAGGCTACACCTTC. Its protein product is CASSQGQGARGYTF.

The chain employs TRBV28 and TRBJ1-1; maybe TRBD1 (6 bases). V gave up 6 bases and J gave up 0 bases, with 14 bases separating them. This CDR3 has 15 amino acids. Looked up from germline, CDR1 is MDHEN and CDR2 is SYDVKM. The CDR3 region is CASSLPGTMNTEAFF. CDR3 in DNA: TGTGCCAGCAGCCTCCCCGGGACAATGAACACTGAAGCTTTCTTT.

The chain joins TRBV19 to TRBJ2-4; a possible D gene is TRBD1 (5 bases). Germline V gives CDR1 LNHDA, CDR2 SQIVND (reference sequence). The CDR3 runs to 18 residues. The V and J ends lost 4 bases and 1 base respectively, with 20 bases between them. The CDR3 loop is CASSNGQGWLAAKNIQYF. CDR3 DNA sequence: TGTGCCAGTAGTAACGGCCAGGGTTGGTTAGCCGCCAAAAACATTCAGTACTTC.

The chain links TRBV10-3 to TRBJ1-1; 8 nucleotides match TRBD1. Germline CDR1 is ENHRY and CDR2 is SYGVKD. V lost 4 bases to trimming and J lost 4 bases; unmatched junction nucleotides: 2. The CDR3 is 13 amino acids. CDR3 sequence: CAISAGGSTEAFF. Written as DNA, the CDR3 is TGTGCCATCAGTGCAGGGGGCTCCACTGAAGCTTTCTTT.

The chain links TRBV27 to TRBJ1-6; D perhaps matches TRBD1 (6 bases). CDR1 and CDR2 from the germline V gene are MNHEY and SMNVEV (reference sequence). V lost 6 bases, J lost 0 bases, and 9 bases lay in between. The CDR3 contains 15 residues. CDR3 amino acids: CASSLDSSYNSPLHF. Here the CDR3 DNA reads TGTGCCAGCAGCTTGGACAGCTCCTATAATTCACCCCTCCACTTT.

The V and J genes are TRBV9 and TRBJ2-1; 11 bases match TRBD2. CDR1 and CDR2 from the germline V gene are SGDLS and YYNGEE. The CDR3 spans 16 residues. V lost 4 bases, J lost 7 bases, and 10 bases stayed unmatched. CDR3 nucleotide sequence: TGTGCCAGCAGCCCCCGGTTAGCGGGGGGGCATAATGAGCAGTTCTTC. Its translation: CASSPRLAGGHNEQFF.

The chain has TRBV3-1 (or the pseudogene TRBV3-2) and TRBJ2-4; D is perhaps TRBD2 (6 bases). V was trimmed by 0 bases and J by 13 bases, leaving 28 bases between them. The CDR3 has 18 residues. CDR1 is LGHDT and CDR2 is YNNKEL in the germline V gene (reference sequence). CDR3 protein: CASSQDPTLVADTSLQYF. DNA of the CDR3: TGTGCCAGCAGCCAAGACCCGACATTGGTCGCAGACACTAGCCTCCAGTACTTC.

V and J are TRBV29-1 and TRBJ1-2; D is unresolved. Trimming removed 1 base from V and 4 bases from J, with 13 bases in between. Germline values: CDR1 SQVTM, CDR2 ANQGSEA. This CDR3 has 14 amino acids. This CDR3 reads CSVEGEGWVYGYTF. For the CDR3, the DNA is TGCAGCGTTGAAGGGGAGGGTTGGGTCTATGGCTACACCTTC.

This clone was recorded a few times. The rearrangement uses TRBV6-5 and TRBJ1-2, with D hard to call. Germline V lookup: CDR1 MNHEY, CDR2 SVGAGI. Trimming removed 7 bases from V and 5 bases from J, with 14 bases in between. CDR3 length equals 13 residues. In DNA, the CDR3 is TGTGCCAGCAAACGGGTCACGAGGTATGGCTACACCTTC. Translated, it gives CASKRVTRYGYTF.